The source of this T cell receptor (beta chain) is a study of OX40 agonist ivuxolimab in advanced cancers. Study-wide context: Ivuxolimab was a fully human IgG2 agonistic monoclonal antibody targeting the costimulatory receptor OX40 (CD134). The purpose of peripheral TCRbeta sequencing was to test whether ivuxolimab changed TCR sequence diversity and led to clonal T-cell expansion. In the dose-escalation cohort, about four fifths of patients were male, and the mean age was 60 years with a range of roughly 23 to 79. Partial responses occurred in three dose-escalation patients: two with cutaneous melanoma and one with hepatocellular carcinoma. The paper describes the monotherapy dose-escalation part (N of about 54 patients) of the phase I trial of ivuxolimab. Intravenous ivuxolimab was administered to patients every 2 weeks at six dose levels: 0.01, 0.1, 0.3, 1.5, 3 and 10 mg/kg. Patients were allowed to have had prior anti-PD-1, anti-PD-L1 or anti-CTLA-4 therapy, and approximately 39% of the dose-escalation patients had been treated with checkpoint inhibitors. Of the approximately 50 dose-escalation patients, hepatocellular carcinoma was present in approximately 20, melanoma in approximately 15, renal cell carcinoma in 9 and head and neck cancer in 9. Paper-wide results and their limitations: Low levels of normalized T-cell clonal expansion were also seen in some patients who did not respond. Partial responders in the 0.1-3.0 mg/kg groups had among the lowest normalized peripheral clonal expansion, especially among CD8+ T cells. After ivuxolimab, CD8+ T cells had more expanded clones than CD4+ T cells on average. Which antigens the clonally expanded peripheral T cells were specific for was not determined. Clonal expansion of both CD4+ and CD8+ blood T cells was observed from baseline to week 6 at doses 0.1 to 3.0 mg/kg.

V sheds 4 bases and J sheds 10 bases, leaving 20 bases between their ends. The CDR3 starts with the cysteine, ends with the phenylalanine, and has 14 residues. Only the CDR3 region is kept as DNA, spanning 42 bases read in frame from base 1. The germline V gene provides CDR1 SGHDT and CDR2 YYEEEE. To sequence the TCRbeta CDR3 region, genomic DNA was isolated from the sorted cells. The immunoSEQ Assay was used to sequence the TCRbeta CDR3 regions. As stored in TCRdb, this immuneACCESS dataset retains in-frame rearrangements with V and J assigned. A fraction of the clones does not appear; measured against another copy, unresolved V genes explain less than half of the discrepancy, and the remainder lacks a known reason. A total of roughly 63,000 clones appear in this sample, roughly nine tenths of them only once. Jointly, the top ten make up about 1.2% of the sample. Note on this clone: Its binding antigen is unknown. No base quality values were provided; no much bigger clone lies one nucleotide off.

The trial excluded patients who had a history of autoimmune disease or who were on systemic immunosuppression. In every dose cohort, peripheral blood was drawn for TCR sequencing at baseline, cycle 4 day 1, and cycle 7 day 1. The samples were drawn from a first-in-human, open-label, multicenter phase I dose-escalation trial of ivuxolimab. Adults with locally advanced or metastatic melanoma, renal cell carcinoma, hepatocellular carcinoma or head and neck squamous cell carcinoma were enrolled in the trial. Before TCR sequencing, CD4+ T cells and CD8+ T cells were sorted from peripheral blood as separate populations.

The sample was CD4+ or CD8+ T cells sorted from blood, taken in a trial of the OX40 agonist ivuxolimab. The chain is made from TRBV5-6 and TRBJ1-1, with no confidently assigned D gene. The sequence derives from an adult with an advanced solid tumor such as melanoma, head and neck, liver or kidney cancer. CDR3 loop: CASSLLQAQNLAFF. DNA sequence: TGTGCCAGCAGCCTTCTCCAGGCCCAAAATCTAGCTTTCTTT.